This paragraph reports one T cell receptor (beta chain). This record comes from a study of T cell responses to AZD1222 COVID-19 vaccine. Data came from immunoSEQ multiplex PCR; TCRdb stores just in-frame clones and leaves some out. The repertoire has roughly 120,000 clones, approximately 93% of them found once; the top ten carry more than 2.5%. Trimming pared 6 bases from V and 1 base from J, leaving 16 bases between. The CDR3 runs 16 residues. CDR1 KGHSH and CDR2 LQKENI come from the germline V gene. The specimen was peripheral blood, collected on day 0 of AZD1222 vaccination. This receptor was taken from an adult in good health. The chain links TRBV18 to TRBJ1-3; tentatively, D is TRBD1 (6 bases). CDR3 DNA: TGTGCCAGCTCCCACGGACAGTCTCAATCTGGAAACACCATATATTTT. Protein product: CASSHGQSQSGNTIYF.